This TCR beta chain was retrieved from a study of shared T cell receptors in the human thymus. Clones were sequenced by immunoSEQ multiplex PCR, and TCRdb holds only the in-frame ones, with some missing. Seen here are approximately 760,000 clones, around 85% observed once, and the top ten hold 0.0095% to 0.011%. Germline assignment: CDR1 SEHNR and CDR2 FQNEAQ (reference sequence). V gave up 6 bases and J gave up 0 bases, with 15 bases separating them. The CDR3 loop spans 16 amino acids. In addition, the sample was reused for a study of human thymus T cells. That source adds: Thymic tissue was derived from resections collected during corrective heart surgery. Thymic and blood repertoires showed apparently biased V and J gene usage. Related research found strongly overlapping thymic repertoires in unrelated individuals.

V and J are TRBV7-9 and TRBJ2-1, with D tentatively TRBD1 (5 bases). The receptor's source is a girl less than two years old with a congenital heart defect. Sequences were obtained from thymocytes. CDR3 in DNA: TGTGCCAGCAGACAGCCATTGGGGCTCTCCTACAATGAGCAGTTCTTC. Protein: CASRQPLGLSYNEQFF.